This T cell receptor (beta chain) was sequenced during a study of PD-L1 blockade in urothelial cancer. Study overall: Patients initiated atezolizumab in about 2014 at 1,200 mg intravenously every 3 weeks. Bladder-origin urothelial cancer in males covered about 90% of the roughly 30 patients. Enrolled patients had been treated previously with 0 to 3 chemotherapy regimens. Study observations and caveats: In blood sampled pretreatment, TCR clonality below the median predicted better survival.

Worth noting for this clone: Antigen: not known.

Time point noted: pretreatment peripheral blood. Germline V lookup: CDR1 SGHDT, CDR2 YYEEEE. Trimming shortened V by 10 bases and J by 0 bases, and 16 bases separated the two germline ends. The CDR3 consists of 15 residues. Generated by immunoSEQ multiplex PCR, the TCRdb table keeps only in-frame clones and is missing some. The sample includes roughly 91,000 clones, 85% of them seen just once. This TCR was recovered from a man in his sixties with urothelial cancer. The chain employs TRBV5-6 and TRBJ2-2, with D perhaps TRBD1 (5 bases). The sequenced sample was PBMCs, obtained around atezolizumab (anti-PD-L1) treatment. The CDR3 sequence: CAGALWASNTGELFF. The CDR3 coding sequence is TGTGCCGGGGCCTTGTGGGCGTCGAACACCGGGGAGCTGTTTTTT.